Each of the 25 T cell receptor beta chains below was sequenced from the same sample in a study of follicular helper T cells after annual influenza vaccination. Time point defined: 2014-2015 season, pre-vaccination. Here immunoSEQ multiplex PCR was the method, and the copy in TCRdb shows in-frame clones only, minus some. The sample consists of about 27,000 clones, more than 80% of them appearing once. The material was CXCR5+ CD38- circulating T follicular helper cells from blood, obtained on the day of influenza vaccination. Subset reported: circulating Tfh, non-naive CD4+CXCR5+PD-1+ (ICOS+CD38+ or ICOS-CD38-). The origin of the receptors is an adult who received the influenza vaccine.

This clone showed up just a few times. This chain uses TRBV7-2 with TRBJ1-2, with a tentative D call TRBD1 (5 bases). CDR3 length equals 14 residues. V was pared by 5 bases and J by 0 bases, with 10 bases between. Germline V lookup: CDR1 SGHTA, CDR2 FQGNSA. Here the CDR3 DNA reads TGTGCCAGCAGCAACTTCAGGGCTAACTATGGCTACACCTTC. The encoded protein is CASSNFRANYGYTF.

This clone was picked up a small number of times. The V and J genes are TRBV7-9 and TRBJ1-4, with 9 bases fitting TRBD1. Germline V gene lookup returns CDR1 SEHNR and CDR2 FQNEAQ (reference sequence). J lost 8 bases, V lost 6 bases, and 7 bases had no gene match. The CDR3 loop spans 14 amino acids. CDR3 region: CASSHRGRNEKLFF. In DNA form, the CDR3 reads TGTGCCAGCAGTCACAGGGGGCGGAACGAAAAACTGTTTTTT.

This clone was seen a handful of times. The chain employs TRBV6-5 and TRBJ1-1, with a tentative D call TRBD1 (5 bases). The V gene's germline CDR1 is MNHEY and CDR2 SVGAGI. V dropped 2 bases and J dropped 4 bases, with 17 bases sitting between them. This CDR3 has 16 residues. The CDR3 DNA is TGTGCCAGCAGTTACGGAGGGTCCAGGACACCCACTGAAGCTTTCTTT. Translation: CASSYGGSRTPTEAFF.

The genes are TRBV7-9 and TRBJ2-3, with D possibly matching TRBD2 (7 bases). V lost 6 bases and J lost 4, with 17 bases in between. Germline V gene lookup returns CDR1 SEHNR and CDR2 FQNEAQ (reference sequence). The CDR3 is 15 residues long. The CDR3 sequence: CASSHAGAWADTQYF. DNA for the CDR3: TGTGCCAGCAGTCACGCGGGGGCTTGGGCAGATACGCAGTATTTT.

The chain employs TRBV15 and TRBJ1-1; TRBD1 might be the D (5 bases). Trimming stripped 5 bases from V and 0 bases from J, with 13 bases between. This CDR3 has 15 amino acids. Germline lookup yields CDR1 LNHNV and CDR2 YYDKDF (reference sequence). CDR3 region: CATSRGGGMNTEAFF. CDR3 DNA: TGTGCCACCAGCCGCGGGGGAGGGATGAACACTGAAGCTTTCTTT.

The chain links TRBV6-1 to TRBJ2-2; the D gene is possibly TRBD1 (5 bases). The germline CDR1 and CDR2 sequences are MNHNS and SASEGT. Trimming shortened V by 4 bases and J by 1 base, and 19 bases separated the two germline ends. This CDR3 contains 18 residues. CDR3 in DNA: TGTGCCAGCAGTGTGTATGCTTACAGGTCGTGGAACACCGGGGAGCTGTTTTTT. Amino acid sequence: CASSVYAYRSWNTGELFF.

Only one count was recorded for this clone. This rearrangement joins TRBV19 to TRBJ2-2, with 10 bases that match TRBD2. CDR1 is LNHDA, CDR2 SQIVND, per germline (reference sequence). The CDR3 sequence is 16 residues long. Trimming removed 6 bases from V and 1 base from J; junction bases left unmatched: 5. CDR3 bases: TGTGCCAGTAGCAGGAGGACTAGCGGGAACACCGGGGAGCTGTTTTTT. Translated, it gives CASSRRTSGNTGELFF. Based on the CDR3 plus reference TRBV19 and TRBJ2-2, the full variable domain is DGGITQSPKYLFRKEGQNVTLSCEQNLNHDAMYWYRQDPGQGLRLIYYSQIVNDFQKGDIAEGYSVSREKKESFPLTVTSAQKNPTAFYLCASSRRTSGNTGELFFGEGSRLTVL.

The chain employs TRBV7-6 and TRBJ2-5; TRBD1 agrees at 7 bases. Germline CDR1 SGHVS, CDR2 FNYEAQ. The CDR3 is 14 amino acids. Trimming at V came to 3 bases and at J to 5 bases, leaving 6 bases not matched to a gene. CDR3 nucleotides: TGTGCCAGCAGCTTCATGACAGGGTGGGAGACCCAGTACTTC. Amino acid sequence: CASSFMTGWETQYF.

The chain combines TRBV6-5 with TRBJ1-6; 7 bases agree with TRBD1. J lost 6 bases, V lost 2 bases, and 4 bases had no gene match. Germline V lookup: CDR1 MNHEY, CDR2 SVGAGI. The CDR3 runs to 15 residues. CDR3 protein: CASSYRDSLNSPLHF. The CDR3 coding sequence is TGTGCCAGCAGTTACAGGGACAGCCTTAATTCACCCCTCCACTTT.

The genes are TRBV28 and TRBJ2-5; 7 positions agree with TRBD2. Germline CDR1 and CDR2: MDHEN and SYDVKM. This CDR3 is 15 amino acids long. V shed 5 bases, J shed 5 bases, and the junction held 11 bases outside the gene matches. The CDR3 coding sequence is TGTGCCAGCAGTCCCCAGTCCAGCGGGATTGAGACCCAGTACTTC. Amino acids: CASSPQSSGIETQYF.

V usage is TRBV5-6 and J usage is TRBJ1-5, with 8 bases fitting TRBD1. This CDR3 spans 15 amino acids. The ends lost 3 bases at V and 3 bases at J; junction bases unmatched: 5. Germline values: CDR1 SGHDT, CDR2 YYEEEE. The CDR3 loop is CASSSQGGNNQPQHF. Here the CDR3 DNA reads TGTGCCAGCAGCTCACAGGGGGGGAACAATCAGCCCCAGCATTTT.

The chain recombines TRBV27 with TRBJ1-5; possible D gene TRBD1, 5 bases. This CDR3 is built from 12 residues. Germline V gene sequence: CDR1 MNHEY, CDR2 SMNVEV (reference sequence). The V gene lost 2 bases and the J gene lost 7 bases, with 6 bases spanning the gap. CDR3 sequence reads: CASSLRGQPQHF. In DNA form, the CDR3 reads TGTGCCAGCAGTTTACGGGGGCAGCCCCAGCATTTT.

Concerning this clone: In the same sample, other DNA sequences code for this CDR3. CDR3 nucleotide sequence: TGCGCCAGCAGCTTGGCCCAGGGATCCAAAAACATTCAGTACTTC. It is translated as CASSLAQGSKNIQYF. The chain combines TRBV5-1 with TRBJ2-4; TRBD1 might be the D (5 bases). The CDR3 contains 15 residues. V was pared by 0 bases and J by 2 bases, with 9 bases between. Per the germline V gene, CDR1 is SGHRS and CDR2 is YFSETQ.

This chain connects TRBV9 to TRBJ2-2, with TRBD1 matching over 7 bases. J was trimmed by 1 base and V by 4 bases; bases with no gene match: 4. The germline gives CDR1 SGDLS, CDR2 YYNGEE. The CDR3 extends over 15 amino acids. The CDR3 DNA reads as TGTGCCAGCAGCATCCGGACAGGGAACACCGGGGAGCTGTTTTTT. Protein product: CASSIRTGNTGELFF.

This clone showed up just a few times. This chain uses TRBV5-1 with TRBJ2-2; 8 nucleotides agree with TRBD1. J lost 6 bases, V lost 2 bases, and 6 bases had no gene match. Germline V gene data show CDR1 as SGHRS and CDR2 as YFSETQ. CDR3 length: 15 residues. This CDR3 reads CASSFGHRGAGELFF. DNA for the CDR3: TGCGCCAGCAGCTTCGGGCACAGGGGGGCCGGGGAGCTGTTTTTT.

A few counts support this clone. J is TRBJ2-3 and V is TRBV10-3; 7 nucleotides align to TRBD1. The CDR3 covers 13 residues. Per the germline V gene, CDR1 is ENHRY and CDR2 is SYGVKD. V lost 6 bases to trimming and J lost 7 bases; unmatched junction nucleotides: 7. The CDR3 spells CAISRQGTHTQYF. CDR3 coding DNA: TGTGCCATCAGCAGACAGGGAACACATACGCAGTATTTT.

CDR3: CASSYSGSEVEQYF. The DNA of the CDR3 is TGTGCCAGCAGTTACTCGGGTTCGGAGGTCGAGCAGTACTTC. The chain couples TRBV6-5 to TRBJ2-7, with a tentative D call TRBD2 (5 bases). This CDR3 region has 14 residues. The germline V and J ends were trimmed by 0 bases and 6 bases, with 12 bases remaining between them. Germline CDR1 and CDR2: MNHEY and SVGAGI.

V and J are TRBV6-5 and TRBJ1-1; D remains unclear. The CDR3 is 14 amino acids. The V gene lost 5 bases and the J gene lost 0 bases, with 10 bases spanning the gap. CDR1 and CDR2 (germline): MNHEY, SVGAGI. CDR3 in amino acids: CASSEVHLNTEAFF. As DNA, the CDR3 is TGTGCCAGCAGTGAAGTACACCTGAACACTGAAGCTTTCTTT.

V usage is TRBV19 and J usage is TRBJ2-1; 11 bases map to TRBD2. Germline V lookup: CDR1 LNHDA, CDR2 SQIVND (reference sequence). The CDR3 loop spans 17 amino acids. The ends lost 0 bases at V and 9 bases at J; junction bases unmatched: 10. For the CDR3, the DNA is TGTGCCAGTAGTATAGAGGGAGGGGGGACTAGCGGATTTGAGCAGTTCTTC. This gives the protein CASSIEGGGTSGFEQFF.

The chain recombines TRBV7-6 with TRBJ1-3, with D tentatively TRBD1 (5 bases). The germline V gene encodes CDR1 SGHVS and CDR2 FNYEAQ. CDR3 size: 14 residues. With 5 bases removed from V and 4 bases from J, the gap between germline ends came to 12 bases. DNA of the CDR3: TGTGCCAGCAGCACAACAGGAATAGGAAACACCATATATTTT. Translation: CASSTTGIGNTIYF.

The V call is TRBV6-5, the J call TRBJ2-7; TRBD1 agrees at 10 bases. There are 14 residues in the CDR3. Germline V gene lookup returns CDR1 MNHEY and CDR2 SVGAGI. V lost 5 bases and J lost 3; bases outside the gene matches: 4. The DNA for the CDR3 is TGTGCCAGCAGTCGGGACAGGGGAAGCTACGAGCAGTACTTC. Protein: CASSRDRGSYEQYF.

The CDR3 bases are TGTGCCAGCAGAATGACAGGGGAAGGTCAGCCCCAGCATTTT. Protein product: CASRMTGEGQPQHF. The rearrangement links TRBV6-6 to TRBJ1-5; 8 bases match TRBD1. Germline V CDR1 and CDR2: MNHNY, SVGAGI (reference sequence). The V gene end was trimmed by 6 bases and the J gene end by 6 bases; junction bases not matched to a gene: 7. This CDR3 has 14 residues.

The chain uses TRBV6-1 and TRBJ1-2; D might be TRBD1 (5 bases). Germline CDR1 is MNHNS and CDR2 is SASEGT. The CDR3 sequence is 14 residues long. V shed 9 bases and J shed 5 bases, with 19 bases lying between them. CDR3 loop: CASRGIGSKYGYTF. For the CDR3, the DNA is TGTGCCAGTAGGGGAATCGGCAGCAAGTATGGCTACACCTTC.

This chain connects TRBV11-2 to TRBJ2-3, with 8 bases that match TRBD2. V lost 5 bases and J lost 3; bases outside the gene matches: 10. CDR3 length equals 16 residues. Germline loops: CDR1 SGHAT, CDR2 FQNNGV. The CDR3 sequence is CASSLLAGGGTDTQYF. The CDR3 bases are TGTGCCAGCAGCCTCCTGGCGGGGGGCGGTACAGATACGCAGTATTTT.

The rearrangement links TRBV5-5 to TRBJ2-7, with a possible D match to TRBD2 (6 bases). The CDR3 covers 13 residues. In germline, CDR1 is SGHKS, CDR2 YYEKEE (reference sequence). Trimming pared 2 bases from V and 11 bases from J, leaving 17 bases between. The CDR3 region is CASSLEGDRREYF. As DNA, the CDR3 is TGTGCCAGCAGCTTAGAAGGGGACCGGAGGGAGTACTTC.